This is a list of T cell receptor beta chains from one sample in a study of T cell responses to AZD1222 COVID-19 vaccine. Libraries were prepared by immunoSEQ multiplex PCR; TCRdb keeps only in-frame clonotypes and omits some of them. The sample carries approximately 130,000 clones, 93% recorded once. The input for sequencing was peripheral blood, taken on day 0 of AZD1222 vaccination. These receptors were collected from an adult in good health. CDR3s include the opening cysteine and the closing phenylalanine or tryptophan. The order of the fields is clone size, V gene, D gene, J gene, CDR3 protein, CDR3 DNA. D genes are given only for firm matches. Some rows mark clone size as missing; the rest say once, few, many or name a class of expanded clone.

clone size: -
V gene: TRBV19
D gene: -
J gene: TRBJ1-1
CDR3 protein: CASTPRRPGEAFF
CDR3 DNA: TGTGCCAGTACCCCCAGGCGGCCTGGCGAAGCTTTCTTT

clone size: -
V gene: TRBV11-2
D gene: TRBD2
J gene: TRBJ2-7
CDR3 protein: CASSLGLAGDEQYF
CDR3 DNA: TGTGCCAGCAGCTTAGGACTAGCGGGAGACGAGCAGTACTTC

clone size: -
V gene: TRBV9
D gene: -
J gene: TRBJ1-6
CDR3 protein: CASSVGGVVNSPLHF
CDR3 DNA: TGTGCCAGCAGCGTAGGCGGGGTTGTTAATTCACCCCTCCACTTT

clone size: -
V gene: TRBV7-8
D gene: TRBD1
J gene: TRBJ2-4
CDR3 protein: CASSTWDRAPKNIQYF
CDR3 DNA: TGTGCCAGCAGCACCTGGGACAGGGCGCCCAAAAACATTCAGTACTTC

clone size: -
V gene: TRBV6-5
D gene: TRBD1
J gene: TRBJ1-4
CDR3 protein: CASRKQGNEKLFF
CDR3 DNA: TGTGCCAGCAGAAAACAGGGGAATGAAAAACTGTTTTTT

clone size: -
V gene: TRBV2
D gene: TRBD2
J gene: TRBJ2-1
CDR3 protein: CASSEGNSGRVHEQFF
CDR3 DNA: TGTGCCAGCAGTGAAGGAAATAGCGGGAGAGTGCATGAGCAGTTCTTC

clone size: -
V gene: TRBV5-1
D gene: -
J gene: TRBJ2-3
CDR3 protein: CASSSGTTDTQYF
CDR3 DNA: TGCGCCAGCAGTTCGGGGACTACAGATACGCAGTATTTT

clone size: -
V gene: TRBV5-6
D gene: -
J gene: TRBJ1-1
CDR3 protein: CASSLVTTEAFF
CDR3 DNA: TGTGCCAGCAGCTTGGTAACCACTGAAGCTTTCTTT

clone size: -
V gene: TRBV5-1
D gene: TRBD1
J gene: TRBJ1-1
CDR3 protein: CASSGTGNGAFF
CDR3 DNA: TGCGCCAGCTCCGGGACAGGGAATGGGGCTTTCTTT

clone size: few
V gene: TRBV24-1
D gene: -
J gene: TRBJ2-5
CDR3 protein: CATSDFKSPAQETQYF
CDR3 DNA: TGTGCCACCAGTGATTTCAAGTCTCCAGCCCAAGAGACCCAGTACTTC

clone size: -
V gene: TRBV28
D gene: TRBD2
J gene: TRBJ2-7
CDR3 protein: CASSLKIAGGSTHEQYF
CDR3 DNA: TGTGCCAGCAGTTTAAAAATAGCGGGAGGTTCGACCCACGAGCAGTACTTC

clone size: -
V gene: TRBV27
D gene: -
J gene: TRBJ2-1
CDR3 protein: CASSWDTSSYNEQFF
CDR3 DNA: TGTGCCAGCAGTTGGGACACAAGCTCCTACAATGAGCAGTTCTTC

clone size: -
V gene: TRBV27
D gene: TRBD1
J gene: TRBJ1-6
CDR3 protein: CASSLGTGTNSPLHF
CDR3 DNA: TGTGCCAGCAGTTTGGGGACAGGGACCAATTCACCCCTCCACTTT

clone size: -
V gene: TRBV27
D gene: -
J gene: TRBJ2-2
CDR3 protein: CASSLRTPNTGELFF
CDR3 DNA: TGTGCCAGCAGTTTACGGACTCCGAACACCGGGGAGCTGTTTTTT

clone size: -
V gene: TRBV21-1
D gene: -
J gene: TRBJ1-3
CDR3 protein: CASIKLGADSGNTIYF
CDR3 DNA: TGTGCCAGCATCAAACTAGGGGCCGACTCTGGAAACACCATATATTTT

clone size: once
V gene: TRBV19
D gene: TRBD1
J gene: TRBJ2-1
CDR3 protein: CASSRIRDSPNEQFF
CDR3 DNA: TGTGCCAGTAGTAGAATCCGGGACAGCCCCAATGAGCAGTTCTTC

clone size: -
V gene: TRBV5-5
D gene: TRBD1
J gene: TRBJ1-3
CDR3 protein: CASSFGQGASGNTIYF
CDR3 DNA: TGTGCCAGCAGCTTTGGACAGGGGGCTTCTGGAAACACCATATATTTT